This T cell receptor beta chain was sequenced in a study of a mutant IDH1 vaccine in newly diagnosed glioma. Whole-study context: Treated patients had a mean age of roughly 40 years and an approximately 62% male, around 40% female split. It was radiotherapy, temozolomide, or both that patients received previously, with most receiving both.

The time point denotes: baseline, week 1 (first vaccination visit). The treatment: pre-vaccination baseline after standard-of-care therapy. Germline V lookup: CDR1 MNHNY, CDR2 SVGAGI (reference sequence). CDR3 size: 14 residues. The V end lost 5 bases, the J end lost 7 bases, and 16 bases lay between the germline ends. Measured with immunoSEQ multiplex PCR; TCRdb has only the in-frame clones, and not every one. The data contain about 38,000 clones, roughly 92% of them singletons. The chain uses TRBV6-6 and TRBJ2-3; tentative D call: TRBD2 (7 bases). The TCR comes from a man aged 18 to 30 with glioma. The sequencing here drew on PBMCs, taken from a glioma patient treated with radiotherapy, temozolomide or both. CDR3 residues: CASSPQGGGNTQYF. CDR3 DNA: TGTGCCAGCAGTCCACAAGGGGGGGGAAATACGCAGTATTTT.